These 13 T cell receptor beta chains were sequenced from one sample in a study of blood T cells in healthy people across ages. For the second PCR, which ran for about 7 to 11 cycles, a sample-barcoded 5' primer and a J-beta primer mix were used. TCRdb re-derived calls from the 5' RACE reads in MiXCR, one entry per CDR3 protein. The sample has hundreds of thousands of distinct CDR3 sequences, approximately 50% seen once. The material sequenced was blood. Receptors originate from a woman aged 55-69 years in good health.

This clonotype was picked up one time. This chain connects TRBV7-9 to TRBJ2-1; tentatively, D is TRBD1 or TRBD2 (5 bases each). The CDR3 extends over 16 amino acids. The germline V gene encodes CDR1 SEHNR and CDR2 FQNEAQ (reference sequence). Between the trimmed V and J ends, which lost 0 bases and 9 bases, there was a span of 18 bases. The CDR3 loop reads CASSLADQALRGEQFF. The DNA of the CDR3 is TGTGCCAGCAGCTTAGCGGACCAAGCCCTGAGGGGTGAGCAGTTCTTC. The variable domain in full, completed from reference TRBV7-9 and TRBJ2-1, reads DTGVSQNPRHKITKRGQNVTFRCDPISEHNRLYWYRQTLGQGPEFLTYFQNEAQLEKSRLLSDRFSAERPKGSFSTLEIQRTEQGDSAMYLCASSLADQALRGEQFFGPGTRLTVL.

This clonotype was found many times. The chain joins TRBV7-2 to TRBJ2-7; 9 bases agree with TRBD2. The V and J ends lost 3 bases and 4 bases, in that order; junction bases with no gene match: 7. There are 15 residues in the CDR3. In germline, CDR1 is SGHTA, CDR2 FQGNSA. The CDR3 DNA sequence: TGTGCCAGCAGCTTGAATAGCGGGAGTCCGTACGAGCAGTACTTC. Its translation is CASSLNSGSPYEQYF.

The chain couples TRBV28 to TRBJ2-1, with TRBD2 as a possible D gene (5 bases). Trimming cost V 4 bases and J 8 bases, with 15 bases left between them. From germline, CDR1 is MDHEN and CDR2 SYDVKM. This CDR3 has 14 residues. Here the CDR3 DNA reads TGTGCCAGCAGTTCCATCTGGGGAGTCGATGAGCAGTTCTTC. This sequence encodes CASSSIWGVDEQFF.

V gene TRBV5-1 combines with J gene TRBJ2-3, with D hard to call. Germline CDR1 reads SGHRS; CDR2 reads YFSETQ. Deletions cut 5 bases from V and 1 base from J, with 11 bases between. The CDR3 is made up of 14 amino acids. CDR3 loop: CASSLHPGTDTQYF. In nucleotides, the CDR3 is TGCGCCAGCAGTCTACACCCTGGCACAGATACGCAGTATTTT.

A few counts support this clonotype. V and J are TRBV21-1 and TRBJ2-4; the table's D call, TRBD2, was not checked against the DNA. TRBV21-1 is a known pseudogene. This CDR3 is 15 amino acids long. CDR3 sequence: CASSKGRTNSNIQYF. In DNA form, the CDR3 reads TGTGCCAGCAGCAAAGGGAGGACTAACTCAAACATTCAGTACTTC.

The gene calls are TRBV28 and TRBJ2-1, with 8 bases fitting TRBD1. Germline CDR1 is MDHEN and CDR2 is SYDVKM. J lost 4 bases, V lost 7 bases, and 6 bases had no gene match. This CDR3 is built from 14 residues. In DNA form, the CDR3 reads TGTGCCAGCAACCACGGACAGGGTTACAATGAGCAGTTCTTC. It is translated as CASNHGQGYNEQFF.

The chain links TRBV6-1 to TRBJ2-3; 7 nucleotides agree with TRBD2. The V gene's germline CDR1 is MNHNS and CDR2 SASEGT. CDR3 length: 13 amino acids. Trimming removed 6 bases from V and 5 bases from J; junction bases left unmatched: 5. The CDR3 nucleotides read TGTGCCAGCAGCTTTACTAGCGAAGATACGCAGTATTTT. Its protein is CASSFTSEDTQYF.

As for this clonotype: This could be a read error, since a much larger clone is one nucleotide away. The chain employs TRBV5-1 and TRBJ2-5; 11 bases match TRBD2. CDR1 is SGHRS, CDR2 YFSETQ, per germline. This CDR3 comprises 16 residues. The CDR3 sequence: CVSSPGTSGVQETQYF. The CDR3 bases are TGCGTCAGCAGCCCCGGGACTAGCGGCGTCCAAGAGACCCAGTACTTC. The full variable domain, rest sourced from reference TRBV5-1 and TRBJ2-5, is KAGVTQTPRYLIKTRGQQVTLSCSPISGHRSVSWYQQTPGQGLQFLFEYFSETQRNKGNFPGRFSGRQFSNSRSEMNVSTLELGDSALYLCVSSPGTSGVQETQYFGPGTRLLVL.

The chain couples TRBV6-2 or TRBV6-3 to TRBJ2-7; D call uncertain. V was pared by 7 bases and J by 5 bases, with 18 bases between. The CDR3 is 14 residues long. Germline V gene data show CDR1 as MNHEY and CDR2 as SVGEGT. CDR3 sequence (DNA): TGTGCCAGCAATGATGGCCTGGGATGGGACGAGCAGTACTTC. Protein: CASNDGLGWDEQYF.

With respect to this clonotype: A read error may produce the germline difference seen at one junction end. The chain has TRBV29-1 and TRBJ2-7; no reliable D call. CDR3 length: 11 residues. Germline V CDR1 and CDR2: SQVTM, ANQGSEA. DNA for the CDR3: TGCGGCGTCCAGAAGGGATACGAGCAGTACTTC. This gives the protein CGVQKGYEQYF.

The chain recombines TRBV20-1 with TRBJ2-3; TRBD2 matches 10 bases. The V and J ends lost 3 bases and 7 bases, in that order; junction bases with no gene match: 7. The CDR3 has 14 residues. Germline CDR1 is DFQATT and CDR2 is SNEGSKA (reference sequence). CDR3 DNA sequence: TGCAGTGCTAGTGTAAGCGGGAGGGATAATACGCAGTATTTT. It is translated as CSASVSGRDNTQYF.

The table lists this clonotype with a few counts. The V and J genes are TRBV20-1 and TRBJ2-7; TRBD1 matches 8 bases. Trimming cost V 0 bases and J 5 bases; bases outside gene matches: 15. The CDR3 totals 17 residues. Germline CDR1 reads DFQATT; CDR2 reads SNEGSKA (reference sequence). CDR3 in amino acids: CSARDSDRDRGFNEQYF. As DNA, the CDR3 is TGCAGTGCTAGAGATTCGGACCGCGACAGGGGATTTAACGAGCAGTACTTC.

The CDR3: CSVAAGKETQYF. Here the CDR3 DNA reads TGCAGCGTGGCGGCGGGTAAAGAGACCCAGTACTTC. The chain has TRBV29-1 and TRBJ2-5; a weak D match, TRBD2 (5 bases). Trimming left V 6 bases short and J 3 bases short, with 11 bases between. This CDR3 spans 12 amino acids. Germline V lookup: CDR1 SQVTM, CDR2 ANQGSEA.